The 15 T cell receptor beta chains given below trace back to one sample, sequenced in a study of blood T cell repertoires in COVID-19. Profiling relied on immunoSEQ multiplex PCR, and the TCRdb table lists in-frame clones only, not all of them. In the table there are over 65,000 clones, about 81% of which are singletons. The sequenced material came from peripheral blood. The receptors shown here come from a human donor in a cohort sampled during active COVID-19.

The chain is built from TRBV28 and TRBJ2-7; 9 nucleotides line up with TRBD1. From germline, CDR1 is MDHEN and CDR2 SYDVKM. The CDR3 sequence is 16 residues long. J lost 0 bases, V lost 6 bases, and 9 bases had no gene match. CDR3 coding DNA: TGTGCCAGCAGATCACACGGGGACAGGGCCTCCTACGAGCAGTACTTC. It is translated as CASRSHGDRASYEQYF.

CDR3 nucleotide sequence: TGCGCCAGCAGCTTGGGAGGCATGAACACTGAAGCTTTCTTT. This sequence encodes CASSLGGMNTEAFF. This rearrangement joins TRBV5-1 to TRBJ1-1; unclear D gene. The CDR3 is 14 amino acids. Deletions cut 0 bases from V and 0 bases from J, with 6 bases between. Germline V lookup: CDR1 SGHRS, CDR2 YFSETQ.

The CDR3 sequence is CASSFTGQGYEQFF. The CDR3 region has the DNA TGTGCCAGCAGTTTCACAGGACAGGGTTACGAGCAGTTCTTC. This chain links TRBV28 with TRBJ2-1; 8 bases are a match to TRBD1. The germline gives CDR1 MDHEN, CDR2 SYDVKM. The V and J ends lost 3 bases and 10 bases, in that order; junction bases with no gene match: 8. The CDR3 extends over 14 amino acids.

The rearrangement uses TRBV27 and TRBJ2-5; D is ambiguous. CDR1 and CDR2 (germline): MNHEY, SMNVEV (reference sequence). V gave up 5 bases and J gave up 4 bases, with 11 bases separating them. The CDR3 consists of 13 residues. CDR3 in amino acids: CASSAWSTETQYF. CDR3 nucleotides: TGTGCCAGCAGTGCCTGGAGTACAGAGACCCAGTACTTC.

The V call is TRBV28, the J call TRBJ1-2, with 9 bases fitting TRBD1. This CDR3 contains 17 residues. The V gene end was trimmed by 7 bases and the J gene end by 8 bases; junction bases not matched to a gene: 20. The germline V gene encodes CDR1 MDHEN and CDR2 SYDVKM. The CDR3 region is CASNPGAMGQGLRGYTF. DNA of the CDR3: TGTGCCAGCAACCCCGGAGCTATGGGACAGGGTTTACGCGGCTACACCTTC.

V and J are TRBV19 and TRBJ1-5; 7 bases line up with TRBD1. The V and J ends lost 2 bases and 7 bases, in that order; junction bases with no gene match: 11. Germline CDR1 reads LNHDA; CDR2 reads SQIVND (reference sequence). This CDR3 has 16 residues. This chain's CDR3 is CASSINVGGGGQPQHF. CDR3 sequence (DNA): TGTGCCAGTAGTATAAACGTCGGAGGGGGCGGACAGCCCCAGCATTTT. The full variable domain, rest sourced from reference TRBV19 and TRBJ1-5, is DGGITQSPKYLFRKEGQNVTLSCEQNLNHDAMYWYRQDPGQGLRLIYYSQIVNDFQKGDIAEGYSVSREKKESFPLTVTSAQKNPTAFYLCASSINVGGGGQPQHFGDGTRLSIL.

J is TRBJ1-1 and V is TRBV3-1 (or the pseudogene TRBV3-2), with 7 bases lining up with TRBD1. V shed 4 bases, J shed 11 bases, and the junction held 10 bases outside the gene matches. The germline gives CDR1 LGHDT, CDR2 YNNKEL (reference sequence). This CDR3 contains 13 residues. CDR3 residues: CASSPNRGTSAFF. The CDR3 coding sequence is TGTGCCAGCAGCCCGAACAGGGGCACTTCGGCTTTCTTT.

The gene calls are TRBV5-1 and TRBJ2-3, with TRBD1 matching over 7 bases. Germline values: CDR1 SGHRS, CDR2 YFSETQ. The CDR3 length is 14 residues. Losses at the gene ends were 2 bases for V and 5 bases for J; bases not matched to a gene: 5. DNA of the CDR3: TGCGCCAGCAGCTTACGACAGGGACAAGATACGCAGTATTTT. This gives the protein CASSLRQGQDTQYF.

The V call is TRBV5-1, the J call TRBJ1-3; 7 bases align to TRBD1. The CDR3 totals 14 residues. Germline loops: CDR1 SGHRS, CDR2 YFSETQ. V shed 4 bases and J 2 bases; nucleotides not matched to a gene: 3. In DNA form, the CDR3 reads TGCGCCAGCAGCCCGGGACAGACTGGAAACACCATATATTTT. This codes for CASSPGQTGNTIYF.

This chain joins TRBV6-2 or TRBV6-3 and TRBJ2-1, with D perhaps matching TRBD2 (6 bases). The germline CDR1 and CDR2 sequences are MNHEY and SVGEGT. Trimming shortened V by 4 bases and J by 8 bases, and 18 bases separated the two germline ends. The CDR3 loop spans 15 amino acids. The CDR3: CASSFRRDFSYEQFF. The CDR3 nucleotides are TGTGCCAGCAGTTTTAGAAGGGACTTTAGCTATGAGCAGTTCTTC.

DNA of the CDR3: TGTGCCAGCAGGGATGTGACAGAACAATACGAGCAGTACTTC. Translating gives CASRDVTEQYEQYF. The chain employs TRBV28 and TRBJ2-7, with a possible D match to TRBD1 (5 bases). Germline-derived CDR1 and CDR2 are MDHEN and SYDVKM. V was cut by 6 bases and J by 4 bases, with 16 bases left in between. The CDR3 has 14 residues.

The chain couples TRBV29-1 to TRBJ2-7; 12 nucleotides align to TRBD2. CDR1 and CDR2 (germline): SQVTM, ANQGSEA. This CDR3 has 16 residues. V trimming: 1 base; J trimming: 1 base; junction bases outside the gene matches: 5. The CDR3 coding sequence is TGCAGCGTTGAAGGGGCGACTAGCGGGAGTTCCTACGAGCAGTACTTC. Translation: CSVEGATSGSSYEQYF.

The chain has TRBV7-2 and TRBJ2-1; 14 nucleotides match TRBD2. V lost 4 bases to trimming and J lost 7 bases; unmatched junction nucleotides: 6. The CDR3 has 16 amino acids. Germline values: CDR1 SGHTA, CDR2 FQGNSA. The CDR3 DNA sequence: TGTGCCAGCAGCTACCCGACTAGCGGGAGGGGGAATGAGCAGTTCTTC. It translates to CASSYPTSGRGNEQFF.

This clone came up a few times. V is TRBV7-3 and J is TRBJ1-3; D is unclear. Germline CDR1 is SGHTA and CDR2 is FQGTGA. The ends were cut back, 5 bases at V and 2 bases at J, with 7 bases in the middle. CDR3 length equals 13 residues. CDR3 in amino acids: CASSPGPGNTIYF. The CDR3 coding sequence is TGTGCCAGCAGCCCGGGTCCTGGAAACACCATATATTTT. Full variable domain (outside the CDR3, taken from reference TRBV7-3 and TRBJ1-3): GAGVSQTPSNKVTEKGKYVELRCDPISGHTALYWYRQSLGQGPEFLIYFQGTGAADDSGLPNDRFFAVRPEGSVSTLKIQRTERGDSAVYLCASSPGPGNTIYFGEGSWLTVV.

The chain uses TRBV5-5 and TRBJ1-5; 7 bases line up with TRBD1. The CDR3 is 15 residues long. V lost 0 bases, J lost 4 bases, and 4 bases stayed unmatched. Germline V gene data show CDR1 as SGHKS and CDR2 as YYEKEE (reference sequence). The chain's CDR3 is CASSLAGTENQPQHF. The CDR3 DNA reads as TGTGCCAGCAGCTTGGCCGGGACAGAGAATCAGCCCCAGCATTTT.